A selection of T cell receptor beta chains follows, all from one sample in a study of radiotherapy plus CTLA-4 blockade in lung cancer. Assay used: immunoSEQ multiplex PCR; TCRdb lists only in-frame clones, some missing. The sample includes about 110,000 clones, 81% of them seen just once. The specimen comprised peripheral blood, sampled from a patient treated with radiotherapy plus ipilimumab. Receptors originate from a human donor with non-small cell lung cancer that progressed on radiotherapy plus ipilimumab. Some clones in this sample may be carry-over from other donors' samples. Both conserved end residues are part of each CDR3. The D gene is left open where the match is weak. Expanded clones get a size class; other rows say once, few or many, or leave the size out.

V	D	J	size	CDR3	DNA
TRBV5-4	NA	TRBJ2-1	once	CASSLTYSYNEQFF	TGTGCCAGCAGCTTGACTTACAGCTACAATGAGCAGTTCTTC
TRBV5-1	NA	TRBJ1-3	NA	CASSLRDSSGNTIYF	TGCGCCAGCAGCTTGCGTGACAGCTCTGGAAACACCATATATTTT
TRBV5-1	NA	TRBJ2-1	NA	CASSSRVNNEQFF	TGCGCCAGCAGCTCTCGCGTGAACAATGAGCAGTTCTTC
TRBV7-3	NA	TRBJ1-1	once	CASSLTDGGATQAFF	TGTGCCAGCAGCTTGACCGACGGGGGCGCAACTCAAGCTTTCTTT
TRBV5-1	NA	TRBJ1-3	NA	CASSLDGKSGNTIYF	TGCGCCAGCAGCTTGGATGGGAAATCTGGAAACACCATATATTTT
TRBV19	NA	TRBJ2-3	NA	CASSTQAGTDTQYF	TGTGCCAGTAGTACACAAGCAGGGACAGATACGCAGTATTTT
TRBV5-1	NA	TRBJ1-2	NA	CASSSNYPDPNYGYTF	TGCGCCAGCAGCTCCAACTACCCAGACCCTAACTATGGCTACACCTTC
TRBV7-9	TRBD1	TRBJ1-2	NA	CASSLEAGGYGYTF	TGTGCCAGCAGCTTAGAAGCAGGGGGCTATGGCTACACCTTC
TRBV27	NA	TRBJ1-6	NA	CASSPQVSYNSPLHF	TGTGCCAGCAGTCCACAGGTTTCCTATAATTCACCCCTCCACTTT
TRBV9	NA	TRBJ1-2	NA	CASSAGVNYGYTF	TGTGCCAGCAGCGCCGGCGTGAACTATGGCTACACCTTC
TRBV18	TRBD2	TRBJ2-4	NA	CASSPPRGLRNIQYF	TGTGCCAGCTCACCACCGCGGGGGTTGAGGAACATTCAGTACTTC
TRBV5-5	NA	TRBJ2-5	NA	CASSLAGAGETQYF	TGTGCCAGCAGCTTGGCCGGGGCGGGAGAGACCCAGTACTTC
TRBV10-3	NA	TRBJ2-5	NA	CAISGAPHPETQYF	TGTGCCATCAGTGGGGCCCCGCACCCAGAGACCCAGTACTTC
TRBV30	NA	TRBJ2-7	once	CAWSGSASLEQYF	TGTGCCTGGAGTGGTTCGGCGTCCCTGGAGCAGTACTTC
TRBV5-6	NA	TRBJ1-1	few	CASSLVGAGDTEAFF	TGTGCCAGCAGCTTGGTTGGGGCAGGGGACACTGAAGCTTTCTTT
TRBV4-3	NA	TRBJ1-6	few	CASSQDGRDNSPLHF	TGCGCCAGCAGCCAAGATGGGCGGGATAATTCACCCCTCCACTTT
TRBV27	NA	TRBJ1-2	NA	CASSSQLQGLIGYGYTF	TGTGCCAGCAGTTCTCAACTCCAGGGGTTAATCGGCTATGGCTACACCTTC
TRBV4-3	NA	TRBJ2-1	NA	CASSRLTAASYNEQFF	TGCGCCAGCAGCCGATTGACAGCAGCCTCCTACAATGAGCAGTTCTTC
TRBV6-1	NA	TRBJ1-1	few	CASSWGTGYTEAFF	TGTGCCAGCAGTTGGGGTACAGGTTACACTGAAGCTTTCTTT
TRBV5-6	NA	TRBJ2-3	NA	CASRAWGASTDTQYF	TGTGCCAGCAGGGCTTGGGGGGCTAGCACAGATACGCAGTATTTT
TRBV9	NA	TRBJ2-1	NA	CASSVGRQSSYNEQFF	TGTGCCAGCAGCGTAGGGAGACAGAGCTCCTACAATGAGCAGTTCTTC
TRBV7-8	NA	TRBJ1-2	NA	CASSLVGDSDYGYTF	TGTGCCAGCAGCTTAGTGGGGGATTCGGACTATGGCTACACCTTC
TRBV18	TRBD1	TRBJ2-1	NA	CASSPLGQASYNEQFF	TGTGCCAGCTCACCCCTCGGACAGGCTTCCTACAATGAGCAGTTCTTC
TRBV7-2	NA	TRBJ2-5	NA	CASSWTLGGAAETQYF	TGTGCCAGCAGCTGGACTCTAGGGGGAGCGGCAGAGACCCAGTACTTC
TRBV7-9	NA	TRBJ2-3	NA	CASSLEASWYF	TGTGCCAGCAGCTTAGAGGCTAGCTGGTATTTT